The 28 T cell receptor beta chains below come from one sample, sequenced in a study of cytomegalovirus exposure and HLA in healthy donors. The PCR employed 60 Vbeta primers together with 13 Jbeta primers. Sequencing used immunoSEQ multiplex PCR; TCRdb keeps in-frame clones, though not all of them. The data show 270,000 or so clones, with 86% seen just once and roughly 4% held by the top ten. The sample was PBMCs. Receptor source: a man aged 35-49 years in good health and CMV-seropositive.

This clone has just a few counts. The V and J genes are TRBV27 and TRBJ2-3, with D perhaps matching TRBD1 (5 bases). V lost 6 bases and J 5 bases, leaving 15 bases between the germline ends. The CDR3 is made up of 14 amino acids. Germline CDR1 is MNHEY and CDR2 is SMNVEV (reference sequence). The CDR3 protein is CASRQEGFGDTQYF. CDR3 sequence (DNA): TGTGCCAGCAGACAGGAAGGGTTCGGAGATACGCAGTATTTT.

This chain links TRBV29-1 with TRBJ1-5, with a possible D match to TRBD1 (5 bases). Germline values: CDR1 SQVTM, CDR2 ANQGSEA. CDR3 length equals 12 residues. DNA of the CDR3: TGCAAAACCTCGGACAACAATCAGCCCCAGCATTTT. It codes for CKTSDNNQPQHF.

The chain has TRBV5-1 and TRBJ2-5; 10 nucleotides agree with TRBD2. Germline CDR1 is SGHRS and CDR2 is YFSETQ. V shed 3 bases, J shed 2 bases, and the junction held 7 bases outside the gene matches. This CDR3 contains 16 residues. CDR3 DNA sequence: TGCGCCAGCAGCTCCGGACTAGCGGAACTTCAAGAGACCCAGTACTTC. Its translation is CASSSGLAELQETQYF. The full variable domain, rest sourced from reference TRBV5-1 and TRBJ2-5, is KAGVTQTPRYLIKTRGQQVTLSCSPISGHRSVSWYQQTPGQGLQFLFEYFSETQRNKGNFPGRFSGRQFSNSRSEMNVSTLELGDSALYLCASSSGLAELQETQYFGPGTRLLVL.

This clone was detected a few times. The chain couples TRBV9 to TRBJ1-5, with 7 bases fitting TRBD1. Germline lookup yields CDR1 SGDLS and CDR2 YYNGEE. The CDR3 runs 15 residues. With V trimmed by 3 bases and J by 3 bases, 6 bases remained unmatched. CDR3 protein: CASSGGGTANQPQHF. The CDR3 DNA follows: TGTGCCAGCAGCGGAGGAGGGACAGCCAATCAGCCCCAGCATTTT.

The genes are TRBV30 and TRBJ1-3; D is uncertain. Trimming removed 5 bases at V and 8 bases at J, with 13 bases between. The CDR3 runs to 12 residues. Per germline, CDR1 GTSNPN and CDR2 SVGIG (reference sequence). The CDR3 sequence is CAWAAGVDTIYF. The CDR3 DNA is TGTGCCTGGGCGGCCGGGGTGGACACCATATATTTT.

This chain connects TRBV19 to TRBJ2-2; D is possibly TRBD1 (5 bases). This CDR3 spans 14 amino acids. Trimming removed 6 bases at V and 1 base at J, with 9 bases between. Germline V gives CDR1 LNHDA, CDR2 SQIVND (reference sequence). This CDR3 is CASRRTRNTGELFF. DNA of the CDR3: TGTGCCAGTAGGAGGACAAGGAACACCGGGGAGCTGTTTTTT.

The CDR3 region has the DNA TGTGCCAGCAGTTTCCTCAACTATGGCTACACCTTC. Translation gives CASSFLNYGYTF. The chain links TRBV28 to TRBJ1-2; D not certain. CDR3 length equals 12 residues. Germline V gene sequence: CDR1 MDHEN, CDR2 SYDVKM. Deletions cut 3 bases from V and 2 bases from J, with 4 bases between.

The chain employs TRBV19 and TRBJ2-1, with D uncertain. This CDR3 spans 13 amino acids. The germline V gene encodes CDR1 LNHDA and CDR2 SQIVND (reference sequence). Trimming pared 3 bases from V and 4 bases from J, leaving 7 bases between. The CDR3 DNA sequence: TGTGCCAGTAGTATGGGCCTGTACAATGAGCAGTTCTTC. It encodes CASSMGLYNEQFF.

The count of this clone is one. J is TRBJ2-5 and V is TRBV6-5; TRBD1 agrees at 10 bases. Gene TRBJ2-7 matches the end of the DNA better, so the J call may be wrong. This CDR3 is built from 15 residues. Germline V lookup: CDR1 MNHEY, CDR2 SVGAGI. This CDR3 is CASSLTGGGSYEQYF. DNA of the CDR3: TGTGCCAGCAGTTTGACAGGGGGCGGGTCCTACGAGCAGTACTTC.

The chain links TRBV5-1 to TRBJ2-1; no clear D gene. CDR1 is SGHRS and CDR2 is YFSETQ in the germline V gene. Trimming pared 6 bases from V and 0 bases from J, leaving 13 bases between. The CDR3 extends over 15 amino acids. CDR3 coding DNA: TGCGCCAGCACCCTAACTTCGAGCTCCTACAATGAGCAGTTCTTC. It codes for CASTLTSSSYNEQFF.

This clone has only a few counts. V gene TRBV4-3 combines with J gene TRBJ2-7, with D possibly TRBD2 on 5 matching bases. Germline CDR1 LGHNA, CDR2 YSLEER. V lost 3 bases and J lost 4, with 10 bases in between. This CDR3 is 13 amino acids long. The CDR3: CASSHAEGYEQYF. In nucleotides, the CDR3 is TGCGCCAGCAGCCATGCCGAGGGTTACGAGCAGTACTTC.

Points on this clone: The junction differs from germline at one of its ends, possibly a read error. This CDR3 is CASSLAGGGEQYF. CDR3 in DNA: TGTGCTAGCAGCTTAGCGGGAGGAGGCGAGCAGTACTTC. This chain connects TRBV7-7 to TRBJ2-7; 10 bases align to TRBD2. The CDR3 is made up of 13 amino acids. The germline CDR1 and CDR2 sequences are SSHAT and FNYEAQ (reference sequence).

The V gene is TRBV27, the J gene TRBJ1-1; TRBD1 aligns across 8 bases. The germline gives CDR1 MNHEY, CDR2 SMNVEV (reference sequence). J lost 0 bases, V lost 8 bases, and 11 bases had no gene match. The CDR3 runs to 16 residues. The CDR3 reads CASGFPTGGMNTEAFF. The CDR3 DNA is TGTGCCAGCGGATTCCCAACAGGGGGAATGAACACTGAAGCTTTCTTT.

The rearrangement joins TRBV28 to TRBJ1-2, with D unclear. The CDR3 is 11 residues long. The V end lost 5 bases, the J end lost 5 bases, and 6 bases lay between the germline ends. Germline CDR1 reads MDHEN; CDR2 reads SYDVKM. CDR3 region: CASSGLYGYTF. The CDR3 nucleotides are TGTGCCAGCAGTGGACTATATGGCTACACCTTC.

The genes are TRBV7-8 and TRBJ1-5; D unresolved. V dropped 0 bases and J dropped 0 bases, with 6 bases sitting between them. CDR1 is SGHVS and CDR2 is FQNEAQ in the germline V gene. The length of the CDR3 is 15 residues. CDR3 DNA sequence: TGTGCCAGCAGCTTAGCCCCGGTTAGCAATCAGCCCCAGCATTTT. Translation gives CASSLAPVSNQPQHF.

The chain couples TRBV21-1 to TRBJ2-7; TRBD1 is the table's D call, not checked against the DNA. TRBV21-1 is designated a pseudogene. The CDR3 runs to 11 residues. CDR3 nucleotides: TGTGCCAGCAGCCCCCACTACGAGCAGTACTTC. It specifies CASSPHYEQYF.

The chain has TRBV2 and TRBJ2-2; 14 bases are a match to TRBD2. V trimming: 6 bases; J trimming: 6 bases; junction bases outside the gene matches: 6. The CDR3 is 16 amino acids. CDR1 and CDR2 (germline): SNHLY, FYNNEI. CDR3 in DNA: TGTGCCAGCAGCGGGACTAGCGGGAGATGGGCCGGGGAGCTGTTTTTT. It specifies CASSGTSGRWAGELFF.

This clone was found once. The chain is built from TRBV29-1 and TRBJ2-7; 11 bases are a match to TRBD1. The CDR3 is 14 amino acids. The ends lost 3 bases at V and 5 bases at J; junction bases unmatched: 6. The germline gives CDR1 SQVTM, CDR2 ANQGSEA. Here the CDR3 reads CSVETGTGGDEQYF. In DNA, the CDR3 is TGCAGCGTTGAGACCGGGACAGGGGGTGACGAGCAGTACTTC.

The chain employs TRBV29-1 and TRBJ2-5, with a weak D call TRBD2 (5 bases). Germline lookup yields CDR1 SQVTM and CDR2 ANQGSEA. Trimming took 3 bases from V and 5 from J, leaving 13 bases between them. The CDR3 consists of 13 residues. The CDR3: CSVDTASSETQYF. The CDR3 bases are TGCAGCGTTGATACGGCTAGCAGTGAGACCCAGTACTTC.

This chain joins TRBV28 and TRBJ2-7; TRBD1 agrees at 9 bases. Losses at the gene ends were 5 bases for V and 1 base for J; bases not matched to a gene: 9. The CDR3 length is 16 residues. Per germline, CDR1 MDHEN and CDR2 SYDVKM. This chain's CDR3 is CASSTATGGVSYEQYF. The CDR3 DNA reads TGTGCCAGCAGTACCGCGACAGGGGGGGTGTCCTACGAGCAGTACTTC.

The V gene is TRBV23-1, the J gene TRBJ1-1, with unresolved D. TRBV23-1 is classed as an ORF, of uncertain function. V was trimmed by 8 bases and J by 10 bases, leaving 14 bases between them. The CDR3 length is 11 residues. The CDR3 DNA follows: TGCGCCAGCCCTAGAAGCCTTTCAGCTTTCTTT. Its protein is CASPRSLSAFF.

This clone was counted between two and nine times. The chain carries TRBV28 and TRBJ1-5, with D unresolved. V was cut by 3 bases and J by 0 bases, with 6 bases left in between. Germline V gene data show CDR1 as MDHEN and CDR2 as SYDVKM. There are 14 residues in the CDR3. The CDR3 spells CASSLPVSNQPQHF. The CDR3 DNA reads as TGTGCCAGCAGTTTGCCGGTTAGCAATCAGCCCCAGCATTTT.

The rearrangement joins TRBV6-1 to TRBJ2-1; D is perhaps TRBD2 (6 bases). Per the germline V gene, CDR1 is MNHNS and CDR2 is SASEGT. The CDR3 consists of 13 residues. Trimming removed 6 bases from V and 4 bases from J, with 10 bases in between. The CDR3, as DNA: TGTGCCAGCAGCCCGACTAGTTACAATGAGCAGTTCTTC. This codes for CASSPTSYNEQFF.

This rearrangement joins TRBV18 to TRBJ1-5; a possible D gene is TRBD1 (6 bases). V gave up 4 bases and J gave up 1 base, with 11 bases separating them. The CDR3 has 15 amino acids. Germline assignment: CDR1 KGHSH and CDR2 LQKENI. CDR3: CASSLSGQSNQPQHF. The CDR3 DNA follows: TGTGCCAGCTCACTTTCCGGACAGAGCAATCAGCCCCAGCATTTT.

The gene calls are TRBV19 and TRBJ2-5; D might be TRBD1 (5 bases). The germline V gene encodes CDR1 LNHDA and CDR2 SQIVND (reference sequence). The CDR3 length is 14 residues. V shed 5 bases and J shed 2 bases, with 12 bases lying between them. As DNA, the CDR3 is TGTGCCAGTAGTGCAGGCACAGGACAAGAGACCCAGTACTTC. Translation gives CASSAGTGQETQYF.

The chain carries TRBV7-6 and TRBJ2-5; 9 positions match TRBD1. The CDR3 length is 14 residues. Trimming removed 3 bases from V and 4 bases from J; junction bases left unmatched: 3. Germline V gene data show CDR1 as SGHVS and CDR2 as FNYEAQ. CDR3 DNA sequence: TGTGCCAGCAGCTTTAGACAGGGGGGAGAGACCCAGTACTTC. Protein: CASSFRQGGETQYF.

The rearrangement joins TRBV7-3 to TRBJ2-1; 12 nucleotides line up with TRBD2. Germline CDR1 SGHTA, CDR2 FQGTGA. V shed 5 bases and J 8 bases; nucleotides not matched to a gene: 10. The CDR3 is 16 amino acids. The CDR3 DNA follows: TGTGCCAGCAGCCCTACCAGGACTAGCGGGAAGGATGAGCAGTTCTTC. This sequence encodes CASSPTRTSGKDEQFF.

The chain joins TRBV2 to TRBJ2-1; a possible D gene is TRBD2 (5 bases). This CDR3 has 12 residues. Trimming removed 1 base at V and 13 bases at J, with 11 bases between. Looked up from germline, CDR1 is SNHLY and CDR2 is FYNNEI. CDR3 sequence (DNA): TGTGCCAGCAGTGAAGGTGCGGGTATTCAGTTCTTC. This encodes CASSEGAGIQFF.